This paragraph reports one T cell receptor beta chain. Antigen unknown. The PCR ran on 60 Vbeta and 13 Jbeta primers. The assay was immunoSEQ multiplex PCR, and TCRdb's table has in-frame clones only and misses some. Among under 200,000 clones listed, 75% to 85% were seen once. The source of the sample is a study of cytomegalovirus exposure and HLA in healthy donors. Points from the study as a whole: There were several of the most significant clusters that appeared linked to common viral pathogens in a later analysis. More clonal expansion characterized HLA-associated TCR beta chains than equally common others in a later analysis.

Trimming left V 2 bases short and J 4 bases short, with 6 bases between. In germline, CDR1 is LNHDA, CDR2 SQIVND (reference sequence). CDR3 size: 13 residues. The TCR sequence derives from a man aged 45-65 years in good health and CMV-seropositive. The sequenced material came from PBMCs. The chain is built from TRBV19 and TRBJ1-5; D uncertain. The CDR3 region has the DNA TGTGCCAGTAGTATATCCGGTAATCAGCCCCAGCATTTT. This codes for CASSISGNQPQHF.